This TCR beta chain was captured in a study of blood T cell repertoires in COVID-19 (dated by TCRdb to the early 2020s). About the investigation overall: Samples from collaborators originated in the United States, Italy and Spain and spanned both the acute and convalescent phases of COVID-19. The material from the prospective study consisted of cDNA or gDNA derived from T cells, B-cell-depleted T cells, or PBMCs. Subjects who had been exposed to COVID-19, were actively infected with it, or had recovered from it provided the deeply sampled blood TCRbeta repertoires that made up the dataset. The repertoires were released in a freely available public database intended as a resource for research on the immune response to SARS-CoV-2. Samples were obtained from the ongoing ImmuneRACE study (first 160 participants) and from approximately 1,200 subjects provided by 6 global collaborators. The sample metadata nearly always contained a de-identified subject ID, COVID-19 status, age in years and sex. HLA class I and class II types, where available, came from metadata supplied by the sample provider rather than from assay-based typing. Overall study outcomes, separate from this receptor: The quantity of clinical and demographic metadata differed by source and by participant and was supplied without curation.

Each collaborating institution followed its own protocols to collect whole blood in K2EDTA tubes. For TCRbeta analysis, collaborators shipped samples as frozen whole blood, isolated PBMCs, or DNA extracted from either of those sample types. TCRbeta CDR3 regions were amplified from genomic DNA by means of the immunoSEQ Assay, a bias-controlled multiplex PCR. As for the original processing: The number of nucleated cells in each sample was estimated from the amplification of reference gene primers within the assay. To quantify the absolute abundance of each unique TCRbeta CDR3 rearrangement, sequence reads were collapsed and filtered. For each sample, productive Simpson clonality was calculated as the square root of Simpson's diversity index over productive rearrangements. TCRdb mirrors the immuneACCESS table, restricted to in-frame sequences. Some clones are absent from its copies; in checked studies, under half trace to an unresolved V gene, and the reason for the others is unknown. V, J and clone size were drawn from that table, and D and trimming were deduced from the DNA. The sample yields 310,000 or so clones; around four fifths were counted once. 1.2% of the sample is held by the ten biggest clonotypes.

In regard to this clone: No antigen is known for it. The record has no base qualities; no much larger clone is one base away.

Here V drops 0 bases and J drops 2 bases, and the junction holds 5 bases not matched to any gene. From its cysteine to its valine, the CDR3 spans 16 amino acids. Only the CDR3 part of the read is kept: 48 bases, read in frame from the first base. CDR1 and CDR2 are read off the germline V gene as MGHRA and YSYEKL. In this chain, TRBV4-1 is recombined with TRBJ2-7, with 9 middle bases fitting TRBD2. The sequenced sample was peripheral blood. The TCR originated in a woman aged 50 to 65 with acute or convalescent COVID-19. The CDR3 here reads CASSQDLREGAYEQYV. Here is the DNA: TGCGCCAGCAGCCAAGATTTGCGGGAGGGTGCCTACGAGCAGTACGTC.